The T cell receptor beta chain under discussion was sequenced for a study of T cell responses to AZD1222 COVID-19 vaccine. This clone was counted a few times. Its antigen is unknown. Generated by immunoSEQ multiplex PCR, the TCRdb table keeps only in-frame clones and is missing some. The table records around 160,000 clones, under 95% of them present only once. From germline, CDR1 is MDHEN and CDR2 SYDVKM. The V end lost 4 bases, the J end lost 3 bases, and 19 bases lay between the germline ends. This CDR3 is built from 16 residues. Broader study findings: Repertoire sampling was restricted to post-peak T cell response timepoints. White British ancestry dominated among donors, who included more females, and clonal diversity was possibly underestimated.

J is TRBJ2-7 and V is TRBV28; possible D gene TRBD2, 7 bases. The clonotype was recovered from an adult who received the AZD1222 COVID-19 vaccine. The sample consisted of peripheral blood, taken 28 days after the second AZD1222 dose. In DNA form, the CDR3 reads TGTGCCAGCAGTTCCCTAGGGGGGGACACTTTCTACGAGCAGTACTTC. Its translation is CASSSLGGDTFYEQYF.